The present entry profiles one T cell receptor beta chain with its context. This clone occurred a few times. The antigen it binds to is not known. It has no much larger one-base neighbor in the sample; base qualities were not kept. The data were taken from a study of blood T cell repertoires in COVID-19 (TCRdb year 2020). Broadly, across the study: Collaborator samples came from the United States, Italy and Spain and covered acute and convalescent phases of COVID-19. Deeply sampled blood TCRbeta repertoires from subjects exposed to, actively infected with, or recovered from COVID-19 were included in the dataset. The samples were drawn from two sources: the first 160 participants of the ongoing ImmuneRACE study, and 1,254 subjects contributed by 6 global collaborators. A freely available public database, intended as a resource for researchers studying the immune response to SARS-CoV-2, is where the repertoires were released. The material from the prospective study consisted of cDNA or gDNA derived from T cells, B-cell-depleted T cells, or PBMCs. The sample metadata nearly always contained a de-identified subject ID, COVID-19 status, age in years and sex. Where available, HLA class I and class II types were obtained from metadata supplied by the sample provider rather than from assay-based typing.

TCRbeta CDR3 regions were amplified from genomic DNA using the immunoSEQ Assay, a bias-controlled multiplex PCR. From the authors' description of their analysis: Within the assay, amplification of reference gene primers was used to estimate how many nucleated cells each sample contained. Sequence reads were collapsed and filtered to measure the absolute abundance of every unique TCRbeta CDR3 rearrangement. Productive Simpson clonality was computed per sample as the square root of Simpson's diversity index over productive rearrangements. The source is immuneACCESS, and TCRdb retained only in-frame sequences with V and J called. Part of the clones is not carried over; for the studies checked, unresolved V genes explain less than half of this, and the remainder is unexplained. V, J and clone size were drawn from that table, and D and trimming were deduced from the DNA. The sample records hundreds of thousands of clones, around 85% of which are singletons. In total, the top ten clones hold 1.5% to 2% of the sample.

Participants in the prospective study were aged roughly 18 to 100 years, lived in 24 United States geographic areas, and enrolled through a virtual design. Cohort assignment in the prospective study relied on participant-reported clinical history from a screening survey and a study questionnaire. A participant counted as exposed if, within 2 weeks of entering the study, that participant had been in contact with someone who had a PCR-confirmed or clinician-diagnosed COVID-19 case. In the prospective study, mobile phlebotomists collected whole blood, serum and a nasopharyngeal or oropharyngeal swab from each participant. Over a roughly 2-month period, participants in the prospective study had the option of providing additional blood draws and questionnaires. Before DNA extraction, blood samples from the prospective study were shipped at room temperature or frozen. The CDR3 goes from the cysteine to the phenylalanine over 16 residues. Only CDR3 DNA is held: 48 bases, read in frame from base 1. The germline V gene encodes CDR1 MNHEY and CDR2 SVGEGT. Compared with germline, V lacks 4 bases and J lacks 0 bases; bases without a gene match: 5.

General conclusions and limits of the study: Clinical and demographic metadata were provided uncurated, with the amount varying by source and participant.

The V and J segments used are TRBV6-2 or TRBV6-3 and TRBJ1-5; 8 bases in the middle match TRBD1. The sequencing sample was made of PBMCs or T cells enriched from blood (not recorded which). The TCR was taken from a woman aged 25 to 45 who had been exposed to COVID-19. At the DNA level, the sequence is TGTGCCAGCAGTTTTCATCAGGGGGCTAGCAATCAGCCCCAGCATTTT. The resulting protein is CASSFHQGASNQPQHF.